Following are 9 T cell receptor beta chains from one sample sequenced in a study of molecular identifiers for immune sequencing clone quantification. Each CDR3 protein gets one entry after TCRdb re-called the PCR reads with MiXCR. This sample has about 510,000 distinct CDR3 sequences, with about a fifth found just once. Sequenced sample: naive CD8+ T cells from blood, with Jurkat cell RNA spiked in. Subset defined: FACS-sorted CD8+CD4-CCR7+CD45RA+ naive T cells. The receptors originated from a human donor in good health. Some libraries in this study had Jurkat cell RNA spiked in.

With regard to this clonotype: A much more abundant neighbour one base away suggests this may be a read error. V gene TRBV7-2 combines with J gene TRBJ2-1, with D tentatively TRBD1 (5 bases). CDR1 SGHTA and CDR2 FQGNSA come from the germline V gene. The ends were cut back, 1 base at V and 11 bases at J, with 9 bases in the middle. The CDR3 spans 12 residues. The CDR3 reads CASSLGGPKQFF. The CDR3 coding sequence is TGTGCCAGCAGCTTAGGGGGCCCGAAGCAGTTCTTC.

This clonotype turned up a few times. The J gene is TRBJ2-7, the V gene TRBV4-3; TRBD1 matches at 9 bases. J lost 5 bases, V lost 1 base, and 9 bases had no gene match. This CDR3 contains 16 residues. Germline V gives CDR1 LGHNA, CDR2 YSLEER. As DNA, the CDR3 is TGCGCCAGCAGCCAAGCCTACCGGGACAGGGTCCACGAGCAGTACTTC. Its translation is CASSQAYRDRVHEQYF.

At least ten counts were recorded for this clonotype. V gene TRBV9 combines with J gene TRBJ2-7; no clear D. This CDR3 comprises 12 residues. In germline, CDR1 is SGDLS, CDR2 YYNGEE. Trimming left V 0 bases short and J 4 bases short, with 5 bases between. The CDR3 bases are TGTGCCAGCAGCGTAGATGGGTACGAGCAGTACTTC. Protein: CASSVDGYEQYF.

This clonotype was seen more than once but under ten times. The CDR3 spells CASSESSLTTDTQYF. The CDR3 DNA is TGCGCCAGCAGTGAGTCGTCGTTAACCACAGATACGCAGTATTTT. The chain uses TRBV10-2 and TRBJ2-3, with D uncertain. The CDR3 contains 15 residues. V shed 0 bases and J shed 2 bases, with 9 bases lying between them. The germline V gene encodes CDR1 WSHSY and CDR2 SAAADI.

This clonotype has just a few counts. The chain uses TRBV4-1 and TRBJ1-4, with no clear D. Germline assignment: CDR1 MGHRA and CDR2 YSYEKL. V was pared by 0 bases and J by 8 bases, with 13 bases between. This CDR3 region has 15 residues. For the CDR3, the DNA is TGCGCCAGCAGCCAAGATACAGACCGGTGGGAAAAACTGTTTTTT. This sequence encodes CASSQDTDRWEKLFF.

The rearrangement joins TRBV11-2 to TRBJ1-6; D may be TRBD1 (5 bases). V lost 1 base and J 8 bases, leaving 18 bases between the germline ends. The V gene's germline CDR1 is SGHAT and CDR2 FQNNGV. This CDR3 is 17 amino acids long. Here the CDR3 DNA reads TGTGCCAGCAGCTTAGGGGTGGGGCTGGCCCATGATTCACCCCTCCACTTT. It codes for CASSLGVGLAHDSPLHF. Variable domain in full (rest from reference TRBV11-2 and TRBJ1-6): EAGVAQSPRYKIIEKRQSVAFWCNPISGHATLYWYQQILGQGPKLLIQFQNNGVVDDSQLPKDRFSAERLKGVDSTLKIQPAKLEDSAVYLCASSLGVGLAHDSPLHFGNGTRLTVT.

This clonotype was counted at least ten times. The chain recombines TRBV28 with TRBJ2-3, with 10 positions matching TRBD2. J lost 2 bases, V lost 6 bases, and 8 bases had no gene match. The CDR3 length is 16 residues. The germline gives CDR1 MDHEN, CDR2 SYDVKM. CDR3 nucleotides: TGTGCCAGCAGGGGAACTAGCGGGGACCCCACAGATACGCAGTATTTT. It encodes CASRGTSGDPTDTQYF. The complete variable domain, with remaining parts taken from reference TRBV28 and TRBJ2-3, reads DVKVTQSSRYLVKRTGEKVFLECVQDMDHENMFWYRQDPGLGLRLIYFSYDVKMKEKGDIPEGYSVSREKKERFSLILESASTNQTSMYLCASRGTSGDPTDTQYFGPGTRLTVL.

The CDR3 bases are TGCAGTGCTAGAGATCTGGGCAGACCCCCGACGTGGAGCAATCAGCCCCAGCATTTT. Protein: CSARDLGRPPTWSNQPQHF. This chain uses TRBV20-1 with TRBJ1-5; no clear D gene. In germline, CDR1 is DFQATT, CDR2 SNEGSKA (reference sequence). Trimming cost V 0 bases and J 1 base, with 22 bases left between them. The CDR3 runs 19 residues.

This clonotype was picked up many times. This chain links TRBV7-2 with TRBJ2-1; D gene ambiguous. V dropped 5 bases and J dropped 3 bases, with 2 bases sitting between them. This CDR3 spans 11 amino acids. CDR1 is SGHTA, CDR2 FQGNSA, per germline. As DNA, the CDR3 is TGTGCCAGCAGCGTCTACAATGAGCAGTTCTTC. Translation: CASSVYNEQFF.